This T cell receptor beta chain was captured in a study of cytomegalovirus exposure and HLA in healthy donors. Study summary: T cells numbering 150 million to 200 million yielded 95 million to 140 million unique TCR beta sequences in an earlier analysis.

The CDR3 has 13 residues. Germline-derived CDR1 and CDR2 are SGHNT and YYREEE (reference sequence). V gave up 4 bases and J gave up 7 bases; unmatched junction bases: 4. Primers for the PCR totalled 60 Vbeta and 13 Jbeta. TCRdb's table, derived via immunoSEQ multiplex PCR, lists solely in-frame clones and lacks some. In total, the table holds 25,000 to 40,000 clones. This TCR derives from a female donor in good health and CMV-seronegative. This chain connects TRBV5-4 to TRBJ2-1, with 8 bases matching TRBD2. The sequencing input was PBMCs. The CDR3 DNA follows: TGTGCCAGCAGCAGCGGGGGTGGAAATGAGCAGTTCTTC. Translation gives CASSSGGGNEQFF.